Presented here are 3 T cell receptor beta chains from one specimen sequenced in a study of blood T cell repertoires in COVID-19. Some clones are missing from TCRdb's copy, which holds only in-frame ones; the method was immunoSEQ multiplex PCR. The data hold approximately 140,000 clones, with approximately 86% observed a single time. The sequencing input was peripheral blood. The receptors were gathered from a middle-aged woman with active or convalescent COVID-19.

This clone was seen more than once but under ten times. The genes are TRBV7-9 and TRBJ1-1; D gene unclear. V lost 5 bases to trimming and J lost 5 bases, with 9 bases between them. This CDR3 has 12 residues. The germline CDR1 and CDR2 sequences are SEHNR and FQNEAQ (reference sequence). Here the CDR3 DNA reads TGTGCCAGCAGCACTCGGGATACTGAAGCTTTCTTT. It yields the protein CASSTRDTEAFF.

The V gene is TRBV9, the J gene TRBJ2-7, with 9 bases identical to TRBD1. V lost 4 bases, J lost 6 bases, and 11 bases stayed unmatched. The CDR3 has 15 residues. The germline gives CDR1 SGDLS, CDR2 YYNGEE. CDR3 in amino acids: CASSPMTGGLSEQYF. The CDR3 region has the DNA TGTGCCAGCAGCCCGATGACAGGGGGGTTAAGCGAGCAGTACTTC.

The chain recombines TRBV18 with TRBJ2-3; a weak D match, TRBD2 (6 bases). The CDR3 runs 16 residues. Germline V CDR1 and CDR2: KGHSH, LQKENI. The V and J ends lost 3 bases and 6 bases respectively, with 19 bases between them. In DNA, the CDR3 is TGTGCCAGCTCACCTTCCGAGTCAGCGGGCGGGGATACGCAGTATTTT. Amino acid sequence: CASSPSESAGGDTQYF.